The 32 T cell receptor beta chains below were found in one sample sequenced in a study of shared clonotypes between healthy human individuals. TCRdb's copy holds only in-frame clones and misses some; the assay was immunoSEQ multiplex PCR. The table shows 1 million to 1.2 million clones, with about 80% occurring only once. The sequencing input was memory CD4+ T cells from PBMCs. Subset described: CD45RA-negative fraction. These receptors all stem from a man aged 18 to 29 in good health. Some clones in this sample may be carry-over from other donors' samples.

This clone has just one count. The rearrangement joins TRBV9 to TRBJ2-5; the D gene is possibly TRBD2 (6 bases). Germline-derived CDR1 and CDR2 are SGDLS and YYNGEE. The V end was cut by 4 bases, the J end by 5 bases, with 18 bases between. The CDR3 has 15 amino acids. The CDR3 here is CASSRHGGDRETQYF. The CDR3 coding sequence is TGTGCCAGCAGCCGCCACGGAGGGGACCGTGAGACCCAGTACTTC.

V usage is TRBV28 and J usage is TRBJ1-2; D possibly corresponds to TRBD1 (5 bases). The CDR3 contains 14 residues. Germline CDR1 reads MDHEN; CDR2 reads SYDVKM. V lost 8 bases and J lost 0, with 13 bases in between. The CDR3 is CASRTWGANYGYTF. DNA of the CDR3: TGTGCCAGCCGAACGTGGGGCGCTAACTATGGCTACACCTTC.

The rearrangement joins TRBV7-9 to TRBJ1-4; D unresolved. Looked up from germline, CDR1 is SEHNR and CDR2 is FQNEAQ (reference sequence). CDR3 size: 13 residues. Trimming took 4 bases from V and 7 from J, leaving 10 bases between them. CDR3 in amino acids: CASSSSAGEKLFF. The CDR3 DNA is TGTGCCAGCAGCTCCTCGGCGGGTGAAAAACTGTTTTTT.

The rearrangement joins TRBV7-6 to TRBJ2-7, with 7 bases that match TRBD2. V dropped 5 bases and J dropped 2; count of bases not matched to a gene: 9. Germline CDR1 is SGHVS and CDR2 is FNYEAQ. This CDR3 contains 15 residues. For the CDR3, the DNA is TGTGCCAGCAGCCCCCTGGGGGGAGGGCCCTACGAGCAGTACTTC. As protein: CASSPLGGGPYEQYF.

J is TRBJ2-1 and V is TRBV15; D unclear. Germline CDR1 is LNHNV and CDR2 is YYDKDF (reference sequence). This CDR3 spans 13 amino acids. Trimming left V 8 bases short and J 0 bases short, with 8 bases between. The CDR3 region has the DNA TGTGCCACCCGGGTGGTCTCCTACAATGAGCAGTTCTTC. Its protein is CATRVVSYNEQFF.

The chain carries TRBV7-9 and TRBJ1-3; D not certain. The CDR3 is 13 amino acids. V lost 1 base to trimming and J lost 9 bases, with 10 bases between them. The germline gives CDR1 SEHNR, CDR2 FQNEAQ (reference sequence). The CDR3: CASSLGGFGTIYF. DNA of the CDR3: TGTGCCAGCAGCTTAGGTGGATTTGGCACCATATATTTT. The whole variable domain, filled in from reference TRBV7-9 and TRBJ1-3, reads DTGVSQNPRHKITKRGQNVTFRCDPISEHNRLYWYRQTLGQGPEFLTYFQNEAQLEKSRLLSDRFSAERPKGSFSTLEIQRTEQGDSAMYLCASSLGGFGTIYFGEGSWLTVV.

The rearrangement links TRBV7-9 to TRBJ1-2, with 12 bases fitting TRBD1. V was pared by 5 bases and J by 0 bases, with 7 bases of the junction left unmatched. Per germline, CDR1 SEHNR and CDR2 FQNEAQ (reference sequence). This CDR3 region has 17 residues. In DNA, the CDR3 is TGTGCCAGCAGCCCCGGGACAGGGGGCACGGCTAACTATGGCTACACCTTC. Translated: CASSPGTGGTANYGYTF.

The chain recombines TRBV28 with TRBJ2-1; no reliable D call. The length of the CDR3 is 19 residues. The ends were cut back, 4 bases at V and 5 bases at J, with 27 bases in the middle. CDR1 and CDR2 from the germline V gene are MDHEN and SYDVKM. CDR3 amino acids: CASSSSFGSFLPSDNEQFF. The CDR3 nucleotides are TGTGCCAGCAGTTCAAGCTTCGGGTCCTTTCTACCCTCGGACAATGAGCAGTTCTTC.

The chain combines TRBV12-5 with TRBJ2-2; D is perhaps TRBD1 (5 bases). The CDR3 loop spans 14 amino acids. Germline assignment: CDR1 LGHNT and CDR2 FRNRAP. The V end was cut by 3 bases, the J end by 9 bases, with 14 bases between. The CDR3 sequence: CASGFDSRGRELFF. Here the CDR3 DNA reads TGTGCTAGTGGTTTCGACAGTAGGGGCAGGGAGCTGTTTTTT. Looking up the rest from reference TRBV12-5 and TRBJ2-2 gives the full variable domain: DARVTQTPRHKVTEMGQEVTMRCQPILGHNTVFWYRQTMMQGLELLAYFRNRAPLDDSGMPKDRFSAEMPDATLATLKIQPSEPRDSAVYFCASGFDSRGRELFFGEGSRLTVL.

V gene TRBV29-1 combines with J gene TRBJ1-3, with unresolved D. V lost 7 bases and J lost 0, with 10 bases in between. In germline, CDR1 is SQVTM, CDR2 ANQGSEA. The length of the CDR3 is 13 residues. The CDR3, as DNA: TGCAGCGGGACTGTTAACTCTGGAAACACCATATATTTT. Amino acid sequence: CSGTVNSGNTIYF.

This clone was picked up a small number of times. The gene calls are TRBV11-2 and TRBJ2-4, with D perhaps assigned TRBD1 or TRBD2 (5 bases each). V gave up 5 bases and J gave up 0 bases, with 23 bases separating them. This CDR3 spans 19 amino acids. Germline values: CDR1 SGHAT, CDR2 FQNNGV. The CDR3 nucleotides are TGTGCCAGCAGCGGAACAGGAGGACGAGAAGCTTTAGCCAAAAACATTCAGTACTTC. Translation: CASSGTGGREALAKNIQYF.

This clone has only a few counts. The chain links TRBV5-1 to TRBJ1-1, with D tentatively TRBD1 (6 bases). Germline V lookup: CDR1 SGHRS, CDR2 YFSETQ. CDR3 length: 14 residues. V lost 3 bases, J lost 0 bases, and 9 bases lay in between. CDR3 in amino acids: CASSSDSMNTEAFF. The CDR3 DNA follows: TGCGCCAGCAGCTCGGACAGTATGAACACTGAAGCTTTCTTT.

The chain couples TRBV6-1 to TRBJ2-1, with D uncertain. Germline assignment: CDR1 MNHNS and CDR2 SASEGT. The CDR3 length is 15 residues. V shed 1 base and J shed 0 bases, with 7 bases lying between them. This chain's CDR3 is CASSEGSSSYNEQFF. CDR3 nucleotide sequence: TGTGCCAGCAGTGAAGGAAGCAGCTCCTACAATGAGCAGTTCTTC.

This chain connects TRBV2 to TRBJ1-2, with 7 bases matching TRBD1. CDR1 and CDR2 from the germline V gene are SNHLY and FYNNEI. The CDR3 spans 14 residues. The junction had 17 bases not matched to a gene; V was cut back by 9 bases and J by 10 bases. The CDR3 DNA reads as TGTGCCAGAGGTACCTTAGACAGGGCGGTTGACTACACCTTC. Its translation is CARGTLDRAVDYTF.

This clone appeared many times. The sample carries other DNA sequences with the same CDR3. The V and J genes are TRBV29-1 and TRBJ2-3, with D possibly matching TRBD1 (5 bases). V was clipped by 4 bases and J by 6 bases, with 11 bases between them. The CDR3 runs 12 residues. Germline CDR1 and CDR2: SQVTM and ANQGSEA. The CDR3 spells CSVGGARDTQYF. CDR3 nucleotide sequence: TGCAGCGTTGGGGGCGCCCGTGATACGCAGTATTTT.

A note on this clone: This sequence may be a read error, since a much larger clone differs from it by one base. This chain links TRBV5-8 with TRBJ2-7; no firm D call. The length of the CDR3 is 11 residues. Germline-derived CDR1 and CDR2 are SGHTS and YDEGEE. V shed 2 bases and J shed 6 bases, with 6 bases lying between them. The CDR3 DNA is TGTGCCAGCAGCTTCCGAGGCGAGCAGTACTTC. Protein product: CASSFRGEQYF.

Remarks on this clone: Within the sample, other DNA sequences also encode this same CDR3. The CDR3 protein is CASSPQGRNYGYTF. As DNA, the CDR3 is TGTGCCAGCAGTCCTCAGGGACGAAACTATGGCTACACCTTC. This sequence joins TRBV28 and TRBJ1-2; a weak D match, TRBD1 (5 bases). This CDR3 has 14 residues. Germline CDR1 MDHEN, CDR2 SYDVKM. V shed 5 bases and J shed 2 bases, with 12 bases lying between them.

The rearrangement joins TRBV11-3 to TRBJ2-3; D call uncertain. This CDR3 comprises 12 residues. Trimming took 5 bases from V and 4 from J, leaving 7 bases between them. Per germline, CDR1 SGHNT and CDR2 YENEEA. The CDR3 protein is CASSGVADTQYF. As DNA, the CDR3 is TGTGCCAGCAGCGGGGTGGCAGATACGCAGTATTTT.

This clone was seen just once. The V and J genes are TRBV5-4 and TRBJ2-7; TRBD2 matches at 11 bases. This CDR3 spans 16 amino acids. Germline V gene lookup returns CDR1 SGHNT and CDR2 YYREEE (reference sequence). V dropped 5 bases and J dropped 6; count of bases not matched to a gene: 13. The CDR3 reads CASSFSGRGHGVEQYF. The CDR3 DNA follows: TGTGCCAGCAGTTTTAGCGGGAGGGGACACGGTGTCGAGCAGTACTTC.

The chain couples TRBV7-3 to TRBJ2-3; D tentatively fits TRBD1 or TRBD2 (6 bases each). Trimming took off 4 bases at V and 6 bases at J, with 11 bases between the two ends. CDR1 and CDR2 (germline): SGHTA, FQGTGA. The CDR3 is made up of 13 amino acids. The CDR3 spells CASSSVGGDTQYF. CDR3 nucleotide sequence: TGTGCCAGCAGCTCAGTAGGGGGGGATACGCAGTATTTT.

The rearrangement uses TRBV6-6 and TRBJ2-5; D possibly corresponds to TRBD1 (5 bases). Germline V gene data show CDR1 as MNHNY and CDR2 as SVGAGI (reference sequence). The CDR3 totals 14 residues. V lost 2 bases and J 3 bases, leaving 10 bases between the germline ends. The CDR3 DNA is TGTGCCAGCAGTTACGGGCAGGGTAAAGAGACCCAGTACTTC. Amino acid sequence: CASSYGQGKETQYF.

This CDR3 is CASSPCSGISCEQFF. CDR3 coding DNA: TGTGCCAGCTCACCATGTAGCGGGATATCGTGTGAGCAGTTCTTC. The chain carries TRBV18 and TRBJ2-1; 8 nucleotides agree with TRBD2. The CDR3 consists of 15 residues. Germline V lookup: CDR1 KGHSH, CDR2 LQKENI. V dropped 2 bases and J dropped 9; count of bases not matched to a gene: 9.

Remarks on this clone: A far more abundant clone sits one base away, making this likely a read error. The sample carries other DNA sequences with the same CDR3. This chain links TRBV29-1 with TRBJ2-3, with 10 nucleotides matching TRBD1. Germline V gene data show CDR1 as SQVTM and CDR2 as ANQGSEA. The CDR3 spans 14 residues. The CDR3 DNA reads TGCAGCGTTGGACAGGGGGCGCCCACAGATACACAGTATTTT. This codes for CSVGQGAPTDTQYF.

J is TRBJ2-2 and V is TRBV7-6; D is possibly TRBD1 (5 bases). V gave up 1 base and J gave up 6 bases, with 12 bases separating them. CDR3 length: 15 amino acids. Germline lookup yields CDR1 SGHVS and CDR2 FNYEAQ. CDR3 residues: CASSLGPGLAGELFF. Here the CDR3 DNA reads TGTGCCAGCAGCTTAGGACCAGGGTTGGCCGGGGAGCTGTTTTTT.

This clone was seen a handful of times. This chain connects TRBV5-1 to TRBJ2-1; 7 bases match TRBD2. The CDR3 has 17 residues. Looked up from germline, CDR1 is SGHRS and CDR2 is YFSETQ. V dropped 0 bases and J dropped 8; count of bases not matched to a gene: 14. The CDR3 nucleotides are TGCGCCAGCAGCTTGGGTATTCAGGAAAGCGGGATTCATGAGCAGTTCTTC. Translating gives CASSLGIQESGIHEQFF.

This clone showed up just a few times. The V gene is TRBV2, the J gene TRBJ2-5; D is unresolved. The CDR3 contains 11 residues. Trimming shortened V by 6 bases and J by 4 bases, and 6 bases separated the two germline ends. CDR1 is SNHLY, CDR2 FYNNEI, per germline. The CDR3 protein is CASRRTETQYF. In DNA, the CDR3 is TGTGCCAGCAGGCGAACAGAGACCCAGTACTTC.

Note on this clone: Other DNA sequences in the same sample also yield this CDR3. The chain combines TRBV2 with TRBJ2-5, with D possibly matching TRBD2 (5 bases). Trimming cost V 5 bases and J 5 bases, with 6 bases left between them. This CDR3 contains 11 residues. Germline V CDR1 and CDR2: SNHLY, FYNNEI. In DNA form, the CDR3 reads TGTGCCAGCAGTCCGGGGGAGACCCAGTACTTC. This gives the protein CASSPGETQYF.

This chain links TRBV28 with TRBJ1-2; 7 nucleotides match TRBD1. The CDR3 loop spans 13 amino acids. Germline CDR1 MDHEN, CDR2 SYDVKM. Trimming took 6 bases from V and 7 from J; bases not matched to a gene: 8. CDR3 protein: CASSLRGLTGYTF. Written as DNA, the CDR3 is TGTGCCAGCAGCCTAAGGGGGCTGACTGGCTACACCTTC.

The chain couples TRBV28 to TRBJ2-5; 12 bases are shared with TRBD1. CDR1 is MDHEN, CDR2 SYDVKM, per germline. The CDR3 is made up of 15 amino acids. The V and J ends lost 5 bases and 6 bases, in that order; junction bases with no gene match: 7. CDR3: CASSPGTGGRKTQYF. In DNA, the CDR3 is TGTGCCAGCAGTCCCGGGACAGGGGGCAGGAAGACCCAGTACTTC. Filled out from reference TRBV28 and TRBJ2-5, the complete variable domain reads DVKVTQSSRYLVKRTGEKVFLECVQDMDHENMFWYRQDPGLGLRLIYFSYDVKMKEKGDIPEGYSVSREKKERFSLILESASTNQTSMYLCASSPGTGGRKTQYFGPGTRLLVL.

This clone has ten or more counts. CDR3 protein: CASSLDRDYEQYF. DNA of the CDR3: TGCGCCAGCAGCCTAGACAGGGACTACGAGCAGTACTTC. The chain joins TRBV4-1 to TRBJ2-7, with 7 positions matching TRBD1. This CDR3 region has 13 residues. V shed 4 bases and J 3 bases; nucleotides not matched to a gene: 3. Germline loops: CDR1 MGHRA, CDR2 YSYEKL.

V is TRBV4-1 and J is TRBJ2-3, with unresolved D. Germline CDR1 and CDR2: MGHRA and YSYEKL. CDR3 length: 16 amino acids. V lost 1 base and J 3 bases, leaving 14 bases between the germline ends. The chain's CDR3 is CASSQGRRSGTDTQYF. CDR3 nucleotide sequence: TGCGCCAGCAGCCAAGGTCGTAGGAGTGGGACAGATACGCAGTATTTT.

The rearrangement links TRBV19 to TRBJ2-5, with D possibly TRBD2 on 5 matching bases. Trimming cost V 2 bases and J 0 bases, with 19 bases left between them. Per the germline V gene, CDR1 is LNHDA and CDR2 is SQIVND (reference sequence). The CDR3 loop spans 18 amino acids. The CDR3 region is CASSIWPPTRENQETQYF. CDR3 nucleotide sequence: TGTGCCAGTAGTATATGGCCTCCGACACGGGAAAACCAAGAGACCCAGTACTTC.